Listed here is a single TCR beta chain. Libraries were prepared by immunoSEQ multiplex PCR; TCRdb keeps only in-frame clonotypes and omits some of them. The sample yields 25,000 to 35,000 clones, approximately 85% seen once. The data were taken from a study of somatic mutations in cytotoxic T cells in rheumatoid arthritis. The CDR3 spans 16 residues. With V trimmed by 2 bases and J by 3 bases, 4 bases remained unmatched. Germline V CDR1 and CDR2: SGHDN, FVKESK. The sample taken for sequencing was CD8+ T cells sorted from blood. The genes are TRBV14 and TRBJ2-6; TRBD1 matches 7 bases. This sequence originates from an adult with rheumatoid arthritis. CDR3 DNA sequence: TGTGCCAGCAGCCAACGAGGGGGCCGTGGGGCCAACGTCCTGACTTTC. Protein sequence: CASSQRGGRGANVLTF. Together with reference TRBV14 and TRBJ2-6, the CDR3 gives the full variable domain: EAGVTQFPSHSVIEKGQTVTLRCDPISGHDNLYWYRRVMGKEIKFLLHFVKESKQDESGMPNNRFLAERTGGTYSTLKVQPAELEDSGVYFCASSQRGGRGANVLTFGAGSRLTVL.